This T cell receptor beta chain was recorded in a study of T cell responses to AZD1222 COVID-19 vaccine. CDR1 is MNHEY and CDR2 is SMNVEV in the germline V gene (reference sequence). The length of the CDR3 is 13 residues. The ends were cut back, 6 bases at V and 11 bases at J, with 19 bases in the middle. TCRdb's table, derived via immunoSEQ multiplex PCR, lists solely in-frame clones and lacks some. The table lists more than 150,000 clones, more than 75% of them singletons. The input for sequencing was peripheral blood, taken 28 days after the second AZD1222 dose. V gene TRBV27 combines with J gene TRBJ1-1; tentatively, D is TRBD1 (6 bases). The TCR comes from an adult who received the AZD1222 COVID-19 vaccine. CDR3 coding DNA: TGTGCCAGCAGCTTAACAGGGTTTCAGAGGGCTTTCTTT. It encodes CASSLTGFQRAFF.